These 17 T cell receptor beta chains originate from one sample sequenced in a study of CD8+ T cells in alopecia areata. Treatment specified: oral pan-JAK inhibitor, 5-10 mg twice daily. As the sequencing template, cDNA was produced by extracting RNA and reverse transcribing it. Measured with immunoSEQ multiplex PCR; TCRdb has only the in-frame clones, and not every one. The sample consists of some 120,000 clones, under 65% of them appearing once. The specimen was CD4+ T cells sorted from blood, collected at week 4, from a patient treated with tofacitinib. These receptors were taken from a human donor with alopecia areata.

The rearrangement links TRBV4-3 to TRBJ2-2; D remains unclear. The CDR3 is made up of 15 amino acids. Germline CDR1 is LGHNA and CDR2 is YSLEER. The V end was cut by 4 bases, the J end by 5 bases, with 14 bases between. The chain's CDR3 is CASSPRHTPTGELFF. The CDR3, as DNA: TGCGCCAGCAGCCCTAGACACACGCCTACCGGGGAGCTGTTTTTT.

This clone was observed a few times. The J gene is TRBJ2-1, the V gene TRBV29-1, with D uncertain. Trimming stripped 7 bases from V and 4 bases from J, with 8 bases between. CDR1 is SQVTM, CDR2 ANQGSEA, per germline. The CDR3 has 11 residues. CDR3 residues: CSDSQYNEQFF. DNA of the CDR3: TGCAGCGACTCCCAGTACAATGAGCAGTTCTTC.

The gene calls are TRBV30 and TRBJ1-1; possible D gene TRBD1, 6 bases. V was trimmed by 3 bases and J by 4 bases, leaving 12 bases between them. Per germline, CDR1 GTSNPN and CDR2 SVGIG (reference sequence). The CDR3 sequence is 13 residues long. The CDR3 region has the DNA TGTGCCTGGAGCGCGGGAGGGGGCACTGAAGCTTTCTTT. It translates to CAWSAGGGTEAFF.

This clone qualifies as medium-sized. The rearrangement links TRBV18 to TRBJ2-7; D might be TRBD2 (6 bases). The germline V and J ends were trimmed by 6 bases and 6 bases, with 9 bases remaining between them. Germline V gene data show CDR1 as KGHSH and CDR2 as LQKENI. This CDR3 contains 11 residues. The DNA for the CDR3 is TGTGCCAGCTCGGAGGAGGGCGAGCAGTACTTC. Encoded protein: CASSEEGEQYF.

This clone was detected ten times or more. The rearrangement uses TRBV4-1 and TRBJ2-7; D uncertain. V was pared by 0 bases and J by 0 bases, with 12 bases between. Germline V gene sequence: CDR1 MGHRA, CDR2 YSYEKL. The CDR3 extends over 16 amino acids. CDR3 nucleotides: TGCGCCAGCAGCCAAGATTGGGCGGCCAGCTCCTACGAGCAGTACTTC. It encodes CASSQDWAASSYEQYF.

The CDR3 DNA follows: TGTGCCATCAGTCCTACTACAGGAAATCCTGGAAACACCATATATTTT. This gives the protein CAISPTTGNPGNTIYF. V usage is TRBV10-3 and J usage is TRBJ1-3, with D possibly being TRBD1 (5 bases). CDR3 length: 16 residues. The V gene's germline CDR1 is ENHRY and CDR2 SYGVKD. Trimming took off 5 bases at V and 2 bases at J, with 16 bases between the two ends.

This sequence joins TRBV4-1 and TRBJ1-2; unclear D gene. Trimming pared 2 bases from V and 8 bases from J, leaving 12 bases between. In germline, CDR1 is MGHRA, CDR2 YSYEKL. The CDR3 totals 13 residues. This CDR3 reads CASSQRDLGGYTF. The CDR3 DNA is TGCGCCAGCAGCCAACGTGATTTGGGAGGCTACACCTTC.

The rearrangement joins TRBV27 to TRBJ1-2, with no clear D. There are 14 residues in the CDR3. V was shortened by 7 bases and J by 1 base, with 13 bases between the two germline ends. CDR1 is MNHEY and CDR2 is SMNVEV in the germline V gene (reference sequence). Here the CDR3 DNA reads TGTGCCAGCAAGCCCACAGTCGATAACTATGGCTACACCTTC. As protein: CASKPTVDNYGYTF.

The rearrangement joins TRBV7-2 to TRBJ2-7; no clear D gene. With 1 base removed from V and 2 bases from J, the gap between germline ends came to 18 bases. Germline values: CDR1 SGHTA, CDR2 FQGNSA. The CDR3 covers 17 residues. CDR3 in amino acids: CASSLVAHGTAPYEQYF. The CDR3 DNA reads TGTGCCAGCAGCTTAGTCGCCCACGGCACCGCACCCTACGAGCAGTACTTC. Full variable domain (outside the CDR3, taken from reference TRBV7-2 and TRBJ2-7): GAGVSQSPSNKVTEKGKDVELRCDPISGHTALYWYRQSLGQGLEFLIYFQGNSAPDKSGLPSDRFSAERTGGSVSTLTIQRTQQEDSAVYLCASSLVAHGTAPYEQYFGPGTRLTVT.

The CDR3 protein is CSVGGTTEAFF. CDR3 nucleotides: TGCAGCGTTGGGGGTACCACTGAAGCTTTCTTT. V gene TRBV29-1 combines with J gene TRBJ1-1; D gene uncertain. The V and J ends lost 4 bases and 4 bases respectively, with 7 bases between them. Germline V gives CDR1 SQVTM, CDR2 ANQGSEA. The CDR3 covers 11 residues.

This clone was observed a handful of times. The J gene is TRBJ2-1, the V gene TRBV20-1, with unresolved D. This CDR3 comprises 11 residues. With 5 bases removed from V and 6 bases from J, the gap between germline ends came to 8 bases. Germline CDR1 DFQATT, CDR2 SNEGSKA (reference sequence). The DNA for the CDR3 is TGCAGTGCTCCGGTGAGCAATGAGCAGTTCTTC. Its protein is CSAPVSNEQFF.

The rearrangement links TRBV28 to TRBJ1-5; D is possibly TRBD1 (5 bases). V lost 7 bases and J 5 bases, leaving 9 bases between the germline ends. This CDR3 has 12 amino acids. Germline V CDR1 and CDR2: MDHEN, SYDVKM. CDR3 region: CASTSQDQPQHF. CDR3 sequence (DNA): TGTGCCAGCACCTCACAGGATCAGCCCCAGCATTTT.

The chain carries TRBV15 and TRBJ1-2, with 8 bases fitting TRBD1. CDR3 length: 15 residues. The V and J ends lost 6 bases and 4 bases, in that order; junction bases with no gene match: 10. Germline V gives CDR1 LNHNV, CDR2 YYDKDF (reference sequence). CDR3 protein: CATSKTGGASYGYTF. In nucleotides, the CDR3 is TGTGCCACCAGTAAAACAGGGGGTGCTAGCTATGGCTACACCTTC.

The chain combines TRBV4-3 with TRBJ1-2; 8 positions agree with TRBD1. Germline V gene sequence: CDR1 LGHNA, CDR2 YSLEER. V dropped 0 bases and J dropped 5; count of bases not matched to a gene: 8. The CDR3 contains 16 residues. CDR3 nucleotide sequence: TGCGCCAGCAGCCAAGATCCTCAGGGGGCCTCTTATGGCTACACCTTC. Translated, it gives CASSQDPQGASYGYTF.

This rearrangement joins TRBV7-9 to TRBJ1-2; no reliable D call. This CDR3 contains 14 residues. Germline V gene data show CDR1 as SEHNR and CDR2 as FQNEAQ (reference sequence). Trimming took off 1 base at V and 4 bases at J, with 10 bases between the two ends. CDR3 sequence (DNA): TGTGCCAGCAGCTTAGTTTCCGGAGTCTATGGCTACACCTTC. Its protein is CASSLVSGVYGYTF.

Comment on this clone: Additional DNA sequences in this sample encode the identical CDR3. The J gene is TRBJ1-5, the V gene TRBV30; weak D call: TRBD1 (6 bases). The V gene lost 1 base and the J gene lost 4 bases, with 8 bases spanning the gap. Germline V CDR1 and CDR2: GTSNPN, SVGIG (reference sequence). CDR3 length: 13 amino acids. The CDR3 region is CAWSGTGNQPQHF. CDR3 DNA sequence: TGTGCCTGGAGTGGAACAGGGAATCAGCCCCAGCATTTT.

This clone was seen more than once but under ten times. The V and J genes are TRBV27 and TRBJ1-6; the match to TRBD1 covers 8 bases. CDR1 and CDR2 (germline): MNHEY, SMNVEV (reference sequence). CDR3 length: 16 amino acids. With 3 bases clipped from V and 5 bases from J, the junction kept 6 bases outside the gene matches. The CDR3 loop is CASSLAPTGDNSPLHF. CDR3 sequence (DNA): TGTGCCAGCAGTTTGGCCCCGACAGGGGATAATTCACCCCTCCACTTT.